This TCR beta chain was recorded in a study of blood T cell repertoires in COVID-19. Study overall: Samples came from the United States, Italy and Spain, spanning acute and convalescent COVID-19. PBMCs, B-cell-depleted T cells, or T cells were the source of the cDNA or gDNA that made up the material.

Per germline, CDR1 GTSNPN and CDR2 SVGIG (reference sequence). J was trimmed by 0 bases and V by 3 bases; bases with no gene match: 3. The CDR3 runs to 17 residues. In the original analysis: Amplified reference gene primers provided the basis for estimating nucleated cell counts. Profiled with immunoSEQ multiplex PCR; TCRdb holds only in-frame clones, not every one. D and trimming come from the DNA, and the V and J calls and clone size come from that table. The table records some 260,000 clones, 88% of them present only once. The chain combines TRBV30 with TRBJ2-2; 14 bases line up with TRBD2. The sequence derives from a woman in her forties who had recovered from COVID-19. The sample was peripheral blood. The CDR3, as DNA: TGTGCCTGGAGGGGGGGACTAGCGGGAGCGAACACCGGGGAGCTGTTTTTT. It yields the protein CAWRGGLAGANTGELFF.